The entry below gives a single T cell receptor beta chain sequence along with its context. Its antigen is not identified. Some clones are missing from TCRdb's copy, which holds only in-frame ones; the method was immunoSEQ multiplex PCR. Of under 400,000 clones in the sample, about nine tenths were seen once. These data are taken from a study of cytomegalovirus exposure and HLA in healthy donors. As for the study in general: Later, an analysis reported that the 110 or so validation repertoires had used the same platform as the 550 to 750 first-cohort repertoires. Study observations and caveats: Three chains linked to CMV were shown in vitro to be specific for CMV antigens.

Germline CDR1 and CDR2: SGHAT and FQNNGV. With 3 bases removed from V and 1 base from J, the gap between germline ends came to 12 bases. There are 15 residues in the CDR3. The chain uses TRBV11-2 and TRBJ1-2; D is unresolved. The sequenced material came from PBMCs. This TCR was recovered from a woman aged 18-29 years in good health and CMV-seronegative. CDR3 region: CASSFSESFNYGYTF. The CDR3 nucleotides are TGTGCCAGCAGCTTTAGCGAAAGCTTTAACTATGGCTACACCTTC.